This T cell receptor (beta chain) is from a study of T cells in Graves' hyperthyroidism and ophthalmopathy. As concerns this clonotype: The antigen remains undetermined.

Template material for amplifying TCR beta CDR3 regions consisted of RNA transcripts. Using the HTBI primer set, a first-round RT-PCR was run on the TCR CDR3. In TCRdb, the multiplex PCR reads were re-called with MiXCR into one record per CDR3 protein. In the table there are 300,000 to 400,000 distinct CDR3 sequences, approximately 17% of which are singletons. The length of the CDR3 is 16 residues. Trimming cost V 4 bases and J 0 bases, with 15 bases left between them. Germline CDR1 is LNHNV and CDR2 is YYDKDF (reference sequence). General study results and limits: Ophthalmopathy was model-predicted a median roughly six months pre-onset. Ophthalmopathy stood apart from stable hyperthyroidism in a 13 V-J model.

This chain links TRBV15 with TRBJ1-1, with D possibly being TRBD1 (5 bases). The TCR comes from a man aged 18 to 29 with Graves' ophthalmopathy. Sequencing used blood. In nucleotides, the CDR3 is TGTGCCACCAGCAAGGGGTATGGTCCCATGAACACTGAAGCTTTCTTT. It specifies CATSKGYGPMNTEAFF.